The 17 T cell receptor beta chains presented below share a single source sample, sequenced in a study of siplizumab effects on memory and regulatory T cells. The table came from immunoSEQ multiplex PCR; TCRdb's copy has only in-frame clones and leaves some out. The repertoire includes more than 70,000 clones, approximately 95% of them detected once, and roughly 18% sits in the top ten. Sequenced sample: CD8+ T cells sorted from blood. These receptors all come from a human donor in good health.

The V gene is TRBV28, the J gene TRBJ1-2; D gene unclear. Trimming took 6 bases from V and 13 from J, leaving 18 bases between them. This CDR3 spans 12 amino acids. Germline V gene lookup returns CDR1 MDHEN and CDR2 SYDVKM. CDR3 sequence reads: CASSSPARAGTF. The CDR3, as DNA: TGTGCCAGCAGCTCCCCTGCTAGGGCTGGCACCTTC.

V usage is TRBV10-3 and J usage is TRBJ2-7; D possibly corresponds to TRBD2 (6 bases). Germline V gene sequence: CDR1 ENHRY, CDR2 SYGVKD. This CDR3 region has 13 residues. V shed 11 bases and J shed 2 bases, with 16 bases lying between them. The CDR3 region is CAVRGSPPYEQYF. CDR3 nucleotide sequence: TGTGCCGTACGGGGGTCTCCCCCCTACGAGCAGTACTTC.

The chain recombines TRBV14 with TRBJ2-7, with TRBD1 matching 7 bases. Germline CDR1 is SGHDN and CDR2 is FVKESK. V shed 1 base and J 7 bases; nucleotides not matched to a gene: 1. The CDR3 has 12 amino acids. This CDR3 is CASSQGRGEQYF. CDR3 sequence (DNA): TGTGCCAGCAGCCAAGGCAGGGGGGAGCAGTACTTC.

In DNA form, the CDR3 reads TGCGCCAGCAGCACAAGCGGGAGGATAATCGAGACCCAGTACTTC. Its protein is CASSTSGRIIETQYF. This sequence joins TRBV5-1 and TRBJ2-5, with TRBD2 matching over 9 bases. The CDR3 consists of 15 residues. Germline V gives CDR1 SGHRS, CDR2 YFSETQ. V gave up 4 bases and J gave up 5 bases; unmatched junction bases: 9.

The chain links TRBV14 to TRBJ2-3, with 7 positions matching TRBD2. Germline loops: CDR1 SGHDN, CDR2 FVKESK. The V segment lost 3 bases and the J segment 3 bases; nucleotides outside the gene matches: 18. The CDR3 has 19 amino acids. The CDR3 protein is CASSHDLLAVTVFTDTQYF. CDR3 sequence (DNA): TGTGCCAGCAGCCACGATTTGCTAGCGGTGACTGTCTTTACAGATACGCAGTATTTT. The full variable domain, in which reference TRBV14 and TRBJ2-3 provide the parts outside the CDR3, is EAGVTQFPSHSVIEKGQTVTLRCDPISGHDNLYWYRRVMGKEIKFLLHFVKESKQDESGMPNNRFLAERTGGTYSTLKVQPAELEDSGVYFCASSHDLLAVTVFTDTQYFGPGTRLTVL.

The chain recombines TRBV4-1 with TRBJ1-5, with unresolved D. The CDR3 runs to 16 residues. Germline-derived CDR1 and CDR2 are MGHRA and YSYEKL. The V gene lost 0 bases and the J gene lost 0 bases, with 9 bases spanning the gap. CDR3 in amino acids: CASSQETHYSNQPQHF. In DNA, the CDR3 is TGCGCCAGCAGCCAAGAAACGCATTATAGCAATCAGCCCCAGCATTTT.

The gene calls are TRBV28 and TRBJ2-1, with D perhaps matching TRBD1 or TRBD2 (6 bases each). The CDR3 has 13 residues. The V gene lost 6 bases and the J gene lost 10 bases, with 16 bases spanning the gap. CDR1 and CDR2 (germline): MDHEN, SYDVKM. Here the CDR3 reads CASSWGLANEQFF. The CDR3 coding sequence is TGTGCCAGCAGCTGGGGGCTAGCGAACGAGCAGTTCTTC.

The chain links TRBV9 to TRBJ2-3; D gene unclear. The CDR3 length is 13 residues. Germline assignment: CDR1 SGDLS and CDR2 YYNGEE. With 2 bases removed from V and 6 bases from J, the gap between germline ends came to 10 bases. The DNA of the CDR3 is TGTGCCAGCAGCGTTCTGGACCCCGATACGCAGTATTTT. This encodes CASSVLDPDTQYF.

This chain joins TRBV19 and TRBJ1-5; D might be TRBD1 (6 bases). CDR3 length: 16 residues. V lost 1 base to trimming and J lost 4 bases, with 14 bases between them. Germline values: CDR1 LNHDA, CDR2 SQIVND (reference sequence). The DNA for the CDR3 is TGTGCCAGTAGTATAGGGGTAGGGACACCGAATCAGCCCCAGCATTTT. It specifies CASSIGVGTPNQPQHF.

J is TRBJ2-1 and V is TRBV19, with D possibly matching TRBD2 (5 bases). Trimming stripped 1 base from V and 5 bases from J, with 6 bases between. This CDR3 has 13 residues. Germline lookup yields CDR1 LNHDA and CDR2 SQIVND (reference sequence). The CDR3 sequence is CASSIGLNNEQFF. CDR3 in DNA: TGTGCCAGTAGTATAGGACTAAACAATGAGCAGTTCTTC.

This clone has only one observation. V gene TRBV5-8 combines with J gene TRBJ2-2; 10 bases map to TRBD1. Trimming removed 3 bases from V and 5 bases from J; junction bases left unmatched: 4. The germline CDR1 and CDR2 sequences are SGHTS and YDEGEE. The CDR3 extends over 15 amino acids. CDR3 in amino acids: CASSYGTGVTGELFF. The CDR3 DNA is TGTGCCAGCAGCTACGGGACAGGGGTAACCGGGGAGCTGTTTTTT.

The V call is TRBV29-1, the J call TRBJ2-2, with TRBD2 matching over 12 bases. Germline V gives CDR1 SQVTM, CDR2 ANQGSEA. The CDR3 contains 16 residues. V shed 4 bases and J 5 bases; nucleotides not matched to a gene: 8. As DNA, the CDR3 is TGCAGCGTTGGTGCTAGCGGGAGGGCCGGAACCGGGGAGCTGTTTTTT. As protein: CSVGASGRAGTGELFF.

V gene TRBV27 combines with J gene TRBJ2-7; D uncertain. Looked up from germline, CDR1 is MNHEY and CDR2 is SMNVEV (reference sequence). V dropped 2 bases and J dropped 5 bases, with 10 bases sitting between them. The CDR3 is 13 residues long. In DNA form, the CDR3 reads TGTGCCAGCAGTTTAATAGTAAAGGACGAGCAGTACTTC. The encoded protein is CASSLIVKDEQYF.

The chain uses TRBV5-1 and TRBJ2-5; 9 bases are a match to TRBD2. V shed 4 bases, J shed 4 bases, and the junction held 2 bases outside the gene matches. The CDR3 contains 13 residues. Looked up from germline, CDR1 is SGHRS and CDR2 is YFSETQ. DNA of the CDR3: TGCGCCAGCAGCAAGCGGGAGGTAGAGACCCAGTACTTC. Protein: CASSKREVETQYF.

The chain uses TRBV7-9 and TRBJ2-7; a weak D match, TRBD2 (5 bases). Germline CDR1 is SEHNR and CDR2 is FQNEAQ (reference sequence). The V end lost 3 bases, the J end lost 3 bases, and 18 bases lay between the germline ends. This CDR3 contains 16 residues. CDR3 nucleotide sequence: TGTGCCAGCAGCTTTAACGACCCGGGAACCCACTACGAGCAGTACTTC. Protein sequence: CASSFNDPGTHYEQYF. The full variable domain, with the rest looked up from reference TRBV7-9 and TRBJ2-7, is DTGVSQNPRHKITKRGQNVTFRCDPISEHNRLYWYRQTLGQGPEFLTYFQNEAQLEKSRLLSDRFSAERPKGSFSTLEIQRTEQGDSAMYLCASSFNDPGTHYEQYFGPGTRLTVT.

CDR3 in amino acids: CSVWTGWGDGYTF. The CDR3 bases are TGCAGCGTGTGGACAGGGTGGGGAGATGGCTACACCTTC. This chain joins TRBV29-1 and TRBJ1-2; 8 bases match TRBD1. The ends lost 6 bases at V and 6 bases at J; junction bases unmatched: 9. Germline V gene sequence: CDR1 SQVTM, CDR2 ANQGSEA. The CDR3 sequence is 13 residues long.

The chain is built from TRBV10-3 and TRBJ2-5; TRBD2 is a possible D gene (5 bases). The J call is in doubt because the DNA end fits TRBJ2-7 better. The length of the CDR3 is 12 residues. Germline CDR1 is ENHRY and CDR2 is SYGVKD. CDR3 sequence: CAISAGTYEQYF. CDR3 bases: TGTGCCATCTCCGCCGGGACCTACGAGCAGTACTTC.